The T cell receptor (beta chain) described here comes from a study of T cell clonotyping in hematopoietic cell transplantation. Germline CDR1 reads MGHRA; CDR2 reads YSYEKL. The CDR3 extends over 14 amino acids. Deletions cut 6 bases from V and 7 bases from J, with 15 bases between. The sample's time point: recipient sample about 28 days before transplant, after cytoreduction. Blood collection times were about day -28 and days 30, 100, 180 posttransplant. Libraries were prepared by immunoSEQ multiplex PCR; TCRdb keeps only in-frame clonotypes and omits some of them. In the table there are about 18,000 clones, 86% of which are singletons.

The TCR comes from a man aged 50-60 years with acute myeloid leukemia. Some clones in this sample may be carry-over from other donors' samples. The V and J genes are TRBV4-1 and TRBJ1-4, with a weak D call TRBD1 (5 bases). This specimen consisted of peripheral blood mononuclear cells, obtained before stem cell transplant. DNA of the CDR3: TGCGCCAGCAGTCGCCTGGAAAGGGGTGAAAAACTGTTTTTT. Translating gives CASSRLERGEKLFF.